This TCR beta chain originates from a study of T cell responses to AZD1222 COVID-19 vaccine. The ends were cut back, 0 bases at V and 6 bases at J, with 7 bases in the middle. Germline CDR1 SGHRS, CDR2 YFSETQ. This CDR3 has 13 residues. Method: immunoSEQ multiplex PCR; TCRdb's copy keeps in-frame clones and lacks some. The table includes about 140,000 clones, about 90% detected once. Study-wide results and limits: The study found vaccine-associated CD4 TCRs spanning spike, dominant at 160-218 and 743-854.

Turning to this clone: Its antigen is currently unknown.

Material: peripheral blood, obtained 28 days after the second dose of the MenACWY control vaccine. This rearrangement joins TRBV5-1 to TRBJ1-5; D unclear. This receptor was obtained from an adult who received the MenACWY meningococcal vaccine as a control. The chain's CDR3 is CASSLAGSQPQHF. DNA for the CDR3: TGCGCCAGCAGCTTGGCGGGGAGTCAGCCCCAGCATTTT.